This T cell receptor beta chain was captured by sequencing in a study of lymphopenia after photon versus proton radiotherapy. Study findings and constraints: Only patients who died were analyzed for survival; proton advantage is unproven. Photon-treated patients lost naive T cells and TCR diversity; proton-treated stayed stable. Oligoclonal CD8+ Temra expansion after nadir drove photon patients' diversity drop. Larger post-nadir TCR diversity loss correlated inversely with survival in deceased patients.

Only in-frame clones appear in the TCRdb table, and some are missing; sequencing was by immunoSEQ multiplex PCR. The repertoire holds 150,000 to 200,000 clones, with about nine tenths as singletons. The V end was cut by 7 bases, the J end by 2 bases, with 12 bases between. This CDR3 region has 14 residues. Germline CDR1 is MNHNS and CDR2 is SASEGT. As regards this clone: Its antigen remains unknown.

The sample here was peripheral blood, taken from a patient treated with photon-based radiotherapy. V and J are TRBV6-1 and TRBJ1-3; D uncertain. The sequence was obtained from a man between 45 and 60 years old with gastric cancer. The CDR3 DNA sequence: TGTGCCAGCAAGGACCACAGAACTGGAAACACCATATATTTT. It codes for CASKDHRTGNTIYF.